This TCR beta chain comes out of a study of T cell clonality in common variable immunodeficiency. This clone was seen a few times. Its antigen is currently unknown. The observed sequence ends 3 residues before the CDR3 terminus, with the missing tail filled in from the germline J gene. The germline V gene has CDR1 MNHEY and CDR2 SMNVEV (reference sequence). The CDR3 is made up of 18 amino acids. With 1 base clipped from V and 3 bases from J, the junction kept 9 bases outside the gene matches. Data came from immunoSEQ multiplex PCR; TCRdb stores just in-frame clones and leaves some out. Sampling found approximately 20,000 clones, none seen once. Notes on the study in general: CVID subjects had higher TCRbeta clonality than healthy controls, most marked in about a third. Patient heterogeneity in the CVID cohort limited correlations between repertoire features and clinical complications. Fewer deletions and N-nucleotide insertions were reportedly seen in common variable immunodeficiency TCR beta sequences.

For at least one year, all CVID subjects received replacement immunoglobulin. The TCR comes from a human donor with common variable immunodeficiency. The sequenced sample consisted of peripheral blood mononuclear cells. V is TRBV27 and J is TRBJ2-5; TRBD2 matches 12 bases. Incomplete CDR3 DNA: TGTGCCAGCAGTTTATTCCCGACTAGCGGGAGACTGGAAGAGACC. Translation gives CASSLFPTSGRLEET. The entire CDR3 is CASSLFPTSGRLEETQYF.